One and the same sample provided the 24 T cell receptor beta chains below, sequenced in a study of blood T cell repertoires in COVID-19. Sequencing was performed with immunoSEQ multiplex PCR; in TCRdb, only in-frame clones are kept and a portion is missing. The data contain roughly 250,000 clones, around 90% of them singletons. Sequencing was performed on peripheral blood. These receptors all stem from a man aged 30 to 45 with COVID-19, enrolled during active disease.

The count of this clone is one. V and J are TRBV14 and TRBJ1-5; D is possibly TRBD1 (5 bases). Germline CDR1 and CDR2: SGHDN and FVKESK. The CDR3 extends over 14 amino acids. The V end was cut by 1 base, the J end by 9 bases, with 13 bases between. CDR3 bases: TGTGCCAGCAGCCAAGTTGGGGGGATGGGGCCCCAGCATTTT. This sequence encodes CASSQVGGMGPQHF. Complete variable domain (other parts from reference TRBV14 and TRBJ1-5): EAGVTQFPSHSVIEKGQTVTLRCDPISGHDNLYWYRRVMGKEIKFLLHFVKESKQDESGMPNNRFLAERTGGTYSTLKVQPAELEDSGVYFCASSQVGGMGPQHFGDGTRLSIL.

On this clone: Compared with germline, one end of the junction differs, possibly owing to a read error. Other DNA sequences from this sample encode an identical CDR3 as well. This chain links TRBV2 with TRBJ2-4; TRBD2 agrees at 10 bases. From germline, CDR1 is SNHLY and CDR2 FYNNEI. The length of the CDR3 is 15 residues. The CDR3 here is CASNPPSGGKNIQYF. The CDR3 bases are TGTGCCAGCAACCCCCCTAGCGGGGGCAAAAACATTCAGTACTTT.

CDR3 DNA: TGTGCCAGCAGCCCGTGGGACAGGATAGCCGGGGAGCTGTTTTTT. This translates into CASSPWDRIAGELFF. The J gene is TRBJ2-2, the V gene TRBV11-2; 8 bases fit TRBD1. The CDR3 covers 15 residues. CDR1 and CDR2 (germline): SGHAT, FQNNGV. J lost 6 bases, V lost 5 bases, and 8 bases had no gene match.

The chain employs TRBV7-2 and TRBJ2-3; maybe TRBD2 (5 bases). This CDR3 is built from 14 residues. Germline CDR1 reads SGHTA; CDR2 reads FQGNSA. V was clipped by 4 bases and J by 4 bases, with 12 bases between them. The CDR3 loop reads CASSWERIADTQYF. DNA of the CDR3: TGTGCCAGCAGCTGGGAGCGGATAGCAGATACGCAGTATTTT.

This clone has a single count. The rearrangement links TRBV11-2 to TRBJ1-5; D gene ambiguous. Germline CDR1 and CDR2: SGHAT and FQNNGV. V shed 1 base and J shed 2 bases, with 9 bases lying between them. The CDR3 has 15 amino acids. In nucleotides, the CDR3 is TGTGCCAGCAGCTTAGGCCAGTACGGCAATCAGCCCCAGCATTTT. This translates into CASSLGQYGNQPQHF.

The CDR3: CASRFTGGGYEQYF. CDR3 sequence (DNA): TGTGCCAGCAGATTTACAGGGGGCGGGTACGAGCAGTACTTC. The gene calls are TRBV28 and TRBJ2-7, with 9 bases matching TRBD1. CDR1 MDHEN and CDR2 SYDVKM come from the germline V gene. Germline trimming cut 6 bases from V and 4 bases from J; bases unmatched to any gene: 7. The CDR3 spans 14 residues.

Worth noting for this clone: The identical CDR3 is also encoded by other nucleotide sequences in the sample. The V and J genes are TRBV18 and TRBJ2-5; 9 bases map to TRBD1. From germline, CDR1 is KGHSH and CDR2 LQKENI. CDR3 length: 13 amino acids. V gave up 3 bases and J gave up 4 bases; unmatched junction bases: 0. The CDR3 here is CASSPGQGETQYF. CDR3 nucleotides: TGTGCCAGCTCACCGGGACAGGGAGAGACCCAGTACTTC.

The CDR3 DNA is TGTGCCAGCAGTTTGGAGGGATTAGCCGGTCAGCCCCAGCATTTT. Translated, it gives CASSLEGLAGQPQHF. The chain links TRBV27 to TRBJ1-5; D is uncertain. This CDR3 is built from 15 residues. Germline V lookup: CDR1 MNHEY, CDR2 SMNVEV (reference sequence). With 3 bases removed from V and 6 bases from J, the gap between germline ends came to 15 bases.

This chain links TRBV6-5 with TRBJ1-1; D gene unclear. V dropped 7 bases and J dropped 4 bases, with 10 bases sitting between them. The CDR3 loop spans 12 amino acids. From germline, CDR1 is MNHEY and CDR2 SVGAGI. The CDR3 bases are TGTGCCAGCAAAGGAGTGGGCACTGAAGCTTTCTTT. This gives the protein CASKGVGTEAFF.

This chain uses TRBV25-1 with TRBJ2-6; D might be TRBD2 (5 bases). Trimming took 3 bases from V and 4 from J, leaving 10 bases between them. Germline loops: CDR1 MGHDK, CDR2 SYGVNS. The CDR3 extends over 15 amino acids. The chain's CDR3 is CASSDLGSGANVLTF. In DNA form, the CDR3 reads TGTGCCAGCAGTGACTTGGGGAGCGGGGCCAACGTCCTGACTTTC.

The chain uses TRBV4-1 and TRBJ2-1, with unresolved D. In germline, CDR1 is MGHRA, CDR2 YSYEKL. V gave up 0 bases and J gave up 4 bases, with 13 bases separating them. This CDR3 spans 16 amino acids. The CDR3 here is CASSQEGHAKYNEQFF. The CDR3 DNA follows: TGCGCCAGCAGCCAAGAGGGCCACGCCAAGTACAATGAGCAGTTCTTC.

The chain employs TRBV5-1 and TRBJ2-7; possible D gene TRBD1, 6 bases. The CDR3 is 14 amino acids. Germline CDR1 is SGHRS and CDR2 is YFSETQ. Trimming stripped 0 bases from V and 6 bases from J, with 13 bases between. The CDR3 sequence is CASSLVGGKGEQYF. Here the CDR3 DNA reads TGCGCCAGCAGCTTGGTAGGGGGAAAGGGCGAGCAGTACTTC.

The genes are TRBV10-3 and TRBJ1-6; 12 nucleotides match TRBD1. Germline CDR1 and CDR2: ENHRY and SYGVKD. The CDR3 loop spans 14 amino acids. J lost 9 bases, V lost 4 bases, and 1 base had no gene match. The CDR3 loop is CAISGDRGPSPLHF. The CDR3 DNA is TGTGCCATCAGTGGGGACAGGGGGCCTTCACCCCTCCACTTT.

CDR3 region: CASSRGSNTGELFF. CDR3 coding DNA: TGTGCCAGCAGCCGGGGAAGTAACACCGGGGAGCTGTTTTTT. The gene calls are TRBV2 and TRBJ2-2; D may be TRBD2 (5 bases). The germline V gene has CDR1 SNHLY and CDR2 FYNNEI. The CDR3 has 14 amino acids. V was trimmed by 6 bases and J by 2 bases, leaving 10 bases between them.

This sequence joins TRBV19 and TRBJ1-1; no definite D call. This CDR3 contains 13 residues. The V end was cut by 10 bases, the J end by 5 bases, with 17 bases between. Germline V lookup: CDR1 LNHDA, CDR2 SQIVND (reference sequence). Here the CDR3 DNA reads TGTGCCACCTCCAAGACGATGAGGACTGAAGCTTTCTTT. Protein: CATSKTMRTEAFF. The whole variable domain, remainder taken from reference TRBV19 and TRBJ1-1, is DGGITQSPKYLFRKEGQNVTLSCEQNLNHDAMYWYRQDPGQGLRLIYYSQIVNDFQKGDIAEGYSVSREKKESFPLTVTSAQKNPTAFYLCATSKTMRTEAFFGQGTRLTVV.

This clone was seen a single time. The genes are TRBV5-1 and TRBJ2-5; 11 bases are a match to TRBD1. The CDR3 contains 16 residues. Germline V gene sequence: CDR1 SGHRS, CDR2 YFSETQ. J gave up 4 bases and V 0 bases, and 5 bases lay outside the gene matches. CDR3 nucleotides: TGCGCCAGCAGCTTGGTGGGACAGGGGGTTTCAGAGACCCAGTACTTC. Protein: CASSLVGQGVSETQYF.

This chain joins TRBV5-4 and TRBJ2-2; D may be TRBD1 (5 bases). Trimming shortened V by 2 bases and J by 0 bases, and 14 bases separated the two germline ends. Germline loops: CDR1 SGHNT, CDR2 YYREEE (reference sequence). This CDR3 contains 17 residues. The CDR3 nucleotides read TGTGCCAGCAGCTTCGGTCTGTCAGGGTCGAACACCGGGGAGCTGTTTTTT. This encodes CASSFGLSGSNTGELFF.

V is TRBV5-1 and J is TRBJ2-1; 10 bases align to TRBD2. CDR1 and CDR2 from the germline V gene are SGHRS and YFSETQ. The CDR3 runs to 15 residues. With V trimmed by 0 bases and J by 9 bases, 6 bases remained unmatched. CDR3: CASSLESGGAGEQFF. The DNA of the CDR3 is TGCGCCAGCAGCTTGGAGAGCGGGGGGGCCGGTGAGCAGTTCTTC. The variable domain in full, completed from reference TRBV5-1 and TRBJ2-1, reads KAGVTQTPRYLIKTRGQQVTLSCSPISGHRSVSWYQQTPGQGLQFLFEYFSETQRNKGNFPGRFSGRQFSNSRSEMNVSTLELGDSALYLCASSLESGGAGEQFFGPGTRLTVL.

The rearrangement joins TRBV5-1 to TRBJ1-2, with D tentatively TRBD1 (5 bases). Per germline, CDR1 SGHRS and CDR2 YFSETQ. The CDR3 runs to 14 residues. V was pared by 0 bases and J by 3 bases, with 9 bases between. The CDR3 coding sequence is TGCGCCAGCAGCTTGGCGGGAGGGGACTATGGCTACACCTTC. This translates into CASSLAGGDYGYTF.

A single count supports this clone. The DNA for the CDR3 is TGTGCCAGCAGTTTATGGGGGCACACTGAAGCTTTCTTT. It codes for CASSLWGHTEAFF. The chain carries TRBV12-3 or TRBV12-4 and TRBJ1-1, with D possibly TRBD1 on 6 matching bases. Trimming took 2 bases from V and 3 from J, leaving 7 bases between them. The CDR3 has 13 residues.

The rearrangement links TRBV9 to TRBJ2-1, with TRBD2 identical over 12 bases. Germline V gene data show CDR1 as SGDLS and CDR2 as YYNGEE. V lost 4 bases, J lost 3 bases, and 5 bases stayed unmatched. CDR3 length equals 16 residues. CDR3 amino acids: CASSPPGLAGYNEQFF. The CDR3 region has the DNA TGTGCCAGCAGCCCCCCGGGACTAGCGGGCTACAATGAGCAGTTCTTC.

The rearrangement joins TRBV14 to TRBJ1-2; no firm D call. CDR1 and CDR2 (germline): SGHDN, FVKESK. Trimming stripped 0 bases from V and 7 bases from J, with 9 bases between. The CDR3 spans 13 residues. The CDR3 here is CASSQDIGSGYTF. The CDR3 DNA is TGTGCCAGCAGCCAAGATATTGGCAGTGGCTACACCTTC.

The rearrangement uses TRBV6-5 and TRBJ1-4; TRBD1 might be the D (5 bases). Germline CDR1 and CDR2: MNHEY and SVGAGI. The CDR3 runs to 14 residues. Trimming stripped 6 bases from V and 8 bases from J, with 16 bases between. The CDR3 sequence is CASSNQGGFEKLFF. The CDR3, as DNA: TGTGCCAGCAGCAATCAGGGCGGATTCGAAAAACTGTTTTTT.

The chain uses TRBV11-2 and TRBJ2-7; 8 nucleotides agree with TRBD1. With V trimmed by 6 bases and J by 1 base, 8 bases remained unmatched. The CDR3 is 15 amino acids. The germline gives CDR1 SGHAT, CDR2 FQNNGV. The CDR3 sequence is CASSHTGTGSYEQYF. The CDR3 DNA is TGTGCCAGCAGTCATACCGGGACAGGTTCCTACGAGCAGTACTTC.